The 23 T cell receptor beta chains presented below share a single source sample, sequenced in a study of shared clonotypes between healthy human individuals. The assay was immunoSEQ multiplex PCR, and TCRdb's table has in-frame clones only and misses some. The sample contains nearly 1 million clones, approximately 76% of which appear only once. The specimen was memory CD4+ T cells sorted from blood. Described subset: CD45RA-negative fraction. The receptors come from a man aged 18 to 30 in good health.

The chain joins TRBV18 to TRBJ1-5, with unresolved D. This CDR3 spans 14 amino acids. From germline, CDR1 is KGHSH and CDR2 LQKENI. Trimming stripped 6 bases from V and 5 bases from J, with 14 bases between. CDR3 DNA sequence: TGTGCCAGCTCCCTCCAGGACGGATATCAGCCCCAGCATTTT. Translation gives CASSLQDGYQPQHF.

The rearrangement uses TRBV30 and TRBJ2-7; maybe TRBD1 (5 bases). The CDR3 has 12 amino acids. V dropped 3 bases and J dropped 4 bases, with 10 bases sitting between them. The V gene's germline CDR1 is GTSNPN and CDR2 SVGIG (reference sequence). For the CDR3, the DNA is TGTGCCTGGAGCAAGGGGTGGTACGAGCAGTACTTC. This codes for CAWSKGWYEQYF.

The chain is built from TRBV10-2 and TRBJ2-1, with D perhaps matching TRBD2 (5 bases). There are 14 residues in the CDR3. Trimming removed 5 bases at V and 9 bases at J, with 17 bases between. The germline gives CDR1 WSHSY, CDR2 SAAADI. Written as DNA, the CDR3 is TGCGCCAGCAGTCGAGCGGCAGTTACGGGTGAGCAGTTCTTC. Protein product: CASSRAAVTGEQFF.

The CDR3: CTSSLNVPSGRGLGKLFF. Written as DNA, the CDR3 is TGCACCAGCAGCCTAAACGTCCCTTCGGGCAGGGGGCTCGGGAAACTGTTTTTT. This chain joins TRBV1 and TRBJ1-4; TRBD1, the table's D call, was not compared with the DNA. TRBV1 is an annotated pseudogene. CDR3 length equals 18 residues.

CDR3 sequence (DNA): TGTGCCAGCAGCTACCTCACCCCTAGCGGGAATAATGAGCAGTTCTTC. Protein product: CASSYLTPSGNNEQFF. The chain joins TRBV7-6 to TRBJ2-1; 9 nucleotides align to TRBD2. With 4 bases clipped from V and 7 bases from J, the junction kept 11 bases outside the gene matches. The germline V gene has CDR1 SGHVS and CDR2 FNYEAQ. The CDR3 consists of 16 residues.

There are a few counts of this clone. The CDR3, as DNA: TGTGCCAGCAGCCGAAGTAGCGGAGGCTACGAGCAGTACTTC. It translates to CASSRSSGGYEQYF. V usage is TRBV11-2 and J usage is TRBJ2-7; a possible D gene is TRBD2 (6 bases). Per germline, CDR1 SGHAT and CDR2 FQNNGV. Trimming pared 5 bases from V and 3 bases from J, leaving 14 bases between. The CDR3 runs to 14 residues. Full variable domain (outside the CDR3, taken from reference TRBV11-2 and TRBJ2-7): EAGVAQSPRYKIIEKRQSVAFWCNPISGHATLYWYQQILGQGPKLLIQFQNNGVVDDSQLPKDRFSAERLKGVDSTLKIQPAKLEDSAVYLCASSRSSGGYEQYFGPGTRLTVT.

The V call is TRBV28, the J call TRBJ1-3, with D maybe TRBD1 (5 bases). CDR1 and CDR2 (germline): MDHEN, SYDVKM. Between the trimmed V and J ends, which lost 5 bases and 0 bases, there was a span of 11 bases. This CDR3 has 15 residues. CDR3 DNA sequence: TGTGCCAGCAGTCCCCCCGACAGCTCTGGAAACACCATATATTTT. Translated, it gives CASSPPDSSGNTIYF.

This clone was counted at least ten times. The chain carries TRBV6-5 and TRBJ2-7; no definite D call. CDR1 and CDR2 from the germline V gene are MNHEY and SVGAGI. The CDR3 loop spans 13 amino acids. V was clipped by 2 bases and J by 4 bases, with 9 bases between them. CDR3 nucleotide sequence: TGTGCCAGCAGTTACGGAAACGTATACGAGCAGTACTTC. Translation gives CASSYGNVYEQYF.

The V call is TRBV2, the J call TRBJ2-7; 13 bases match TRBD2. Germline CDR1 is SNHLY and CDR2 is FYNNEI. CDR3 length: 16 amino acids. Trimming cost V 6 bases and J 0 bases; bases outside gene matches: 5. Here the CDR3 DNA reads TGTGCCAGCAGAAAGACTAGCGGGGGGTACTCCTACGAGCAGTACTTC. It translates to CASRKTSGGYSYEQYF.

The chain couples TRBV6-1 to TRBJ2-5; 8 bases agree with TRBD2. CDR1 and CDR2 from the germline V gene are MNHNS and SASEGT. Losses at the gene ends were 2 bases for V and 2 bases for J; bases not matched to a gene: 4. This CDR3 is built from 15 residues. The CDR3 sequence: CASSEQAGGQETQYF. The CDR3 region has the DNA TGTGCCAGCAGTGAACAGGCGGGGGGACAAGAGACCCAGTACTTC.

CDR3 DNA: TGTGCCAGCAGTACCAGGACGGTGAACACCGGGGAGCTGTTTTTT. It translates to CASSTRTVNTGELFF. The V call is TRBV6-6, the J call TRBJ2-2; D gene uncertain. The V gene lost 5 bases and the J gene lost 1 base, with 11 bases spanning the gap. Germline CDR1 MNHNY, CDR2 SVGAGI (reference sequence). The CDR3 loop spans 15 amino acids.

The count of this clone is one. One end of the junction varies from germline; a read error may be responsible. Other DNA sequences in the sample encode the same CDR3. V gene TRBV30 combines with J gene TRBJ1-5, with 9 bases matching TRBD1. Germline CDR1 reads GTSNPN; CDR2 reads SVGIG (reference sequence). The CDR3 is made up of 15 amino acids. The CDR3 spells CAWSVRQGGNQPQHF. The CDR3, as DNA: TGCGCCTGGAGTGTCCGACAGGGGGGAAATCAGCCCCAGCATTTT.

This rearrangement joins TRBV19 to TRBJ2-7, with D unclear. Germline V gene data show CDR1 as LNHDA and CDR2 as SQIVND (reference sequence). With 4 bases removed from V and 6 bases from J, the gap between germline ends came to 7 bases. The CDR3 is 11 residues long. The CDR3 DNA reads TGTGCCAGTAGTACCCATCGCGAGCAGTACTTC. This translates into CASSTHREQYF.

V gene TRBV5-5 combines with J gene TRBJ2-2; 7 nucleotides match TRBD1. The V gene end was trimmed by 2 bases and the J gene end by 0 bases; junction bases not matched to a gene: 1. Germline CDR1 and CDR2: SGHKS and YYEKEE (reference sequence). The CDR3 consists of 15 residues. The CDR3 region has the DNA TGTGCCAGCAGCTTTACAGGGGCGAACACCGGGGAGCTGTTTTTT. It translates to CASSFTGANTGELFF. Using reference TRBV5-5 and TRBJ2-2 for the parts outside the CDR3, the full variable domain is DAGVTQSPTHLIKTRGQQVTLRCSPISGHKSVSWYQQVLGQGPQFIFQYYEKEERGRGNFPDRFSARQFPNYSSELNVNALLLGDSALYLCASSFTGANTGELFFGEGSRLTVL.

This clone has a single count. The chain has TRBV5-4 and TRBJ2-3; D remains ambiguous. V lost 0 bases and J lost 6, with 14 bases in between. CDR3 size: 15 residues. The germline CDR1 and CDR2 sequences are SGHNT and YYREEE (reference sequence). The CDR3 here is CASSLDPAPRDTQYF. The CDR3 DNA reads as TGTGCCAGCAGCTTGGATCCCGCTCCCCGTGATACGCAGTATTTT.

This clone came up a few times. The chain is built from TRBV5-1 and TRBJ1-1; no clear D gene. Trimming took off 0 bases at V and 3 bases at J, with 12 bases between the two ends. CDR1 is SGHRS and CDR2 is YFSETQ in the germline V gene. CDR3 length: 15 residues. The CDR3: CASSLVRVSHTEAFF. CDR3 nucleotide sequence: TGCGCCAGCAGCTTGGTGAGGGTTTCTCACACTGAAGCTTTCTTT.

Concerning this clone itself: Sequence at one end of the junction differs from germline and may be a read error. The V and J genes are TRBV7-7 and TRBJ1-1; D is ambiguous. Per germline, CDR1 SSHAT and CDR2 FNYEAQ (reference sequence). The CDR3 totals 15 residues. The DNA of the CDR3 is TGTGCTAGCAGCTTATTCGGGGAAAGAAACACTGAAGCTTTCTTT. Encoded protein: CASSLFGERNTEAFF.

This chain connects TRBV10-2 to TRBJ2-7; the D is unclear. V shed 0 bases and J shed 12 bases, with 15 bases lying between them. Germline V gives CDR1 WSHSY, CDR2 SAAADI. The CDR3 loop spans 13 amino acids. The CDR3 DNA follows: TGCGCCAGCAGTGAGTCGACTGTGTCTCGTGGGTACTTC. This encodes CASSESTVSRGYF.

This chain links TRBV5-4 with TRBJ2-7; 9 bases match TRBD2. The CDR3 length is 16 residues. V shed 3 bases, J shed 3 bases, and the junction held 10 bases outside the gene matches. CDR1 and CDR2 from the germline V gene are SGHNT and YYREEE (reference sequence). The CDR3 reads CASSSGGGSGSYEQYF. The CDR3 region has the DNA TGTGCCAGCAGCTCGGGAGGGGGTAGCGGGAGCTACGAGCAGTACTTC. Filled out from reference TRBV5-4 and TRBJ2-7, the complete variable domain reads ETGVTQSPTHLIKTRGQQVTLRCSSQSGHNTVSWYQQALGQGPQFIFQYYREEENGRGNFPPRFSGLQFPNYSSELNVNALELDDSALYLCASSSGGGSGSYEQYFGPGTRLTVT.

This chain links TRBV6-5 with TRBJ2-6; TRBD2 is a possible D gene (6 bases). From germline, CDR1 is MNHEY and CDR2 SVGAGI. The V and J ends lost 0 bases and 0 bases respectively, with 6 bases between them. The CDR3 sequence is 16 residues long. In nucleotides, the CDR3 is TGTGCCAGCAGTTACTCGACTAGCTCTGGGGCCAACGTCCTGACTTTC. Protein: CASSYSTSSGANVLTF.

J is TRBJ1-1 and V is TRBV6-5, with D tentatively TRBD1 (5 bases). Per the germline V gene, CDR1 is MNHEY and CDR2 is SVGAGI. This CDR3 is built from 15 residues. Trimming removed 6 bases at V and 1 base at J, with 15 bases between. This CDR3 reads CASRTRGGENTEAFF. Here the CDR3 DNA reads TGTGCCAGCAGGACCCGAGGAGGGGAGAACACTGAAGCTTTCTTT.

The genes are TRBV28 and TRBJ2-2; D is possibly TRBD1 or TRBD2 (5 bases each). CDR1 and CDR2 (germline): MDHEN, SYDVKM. V was shortened by 1 base and J by 1 base, with 10 bases between the two germline ends. The CDR3 extends over 16 amino acids. CDR3 loop: CASSLFRDGNTGELFF. In nucleotides, the CDR3 is TGTGCCAGCAGTTTATTCCGGGACGGGAACACCGGGGAGCTGTTTTTT.

This chain links TRBV10-3 with TRBJ2-1, with no clear D. V was shortened by 10 bases and J by 1 base, with 14 bases between the two germline ends. The CDR3 spans 14 residues. Germline loops: CDR1 ENHRY, CDR2 SYGVKD. DNA of the CDR3: TGTGCCACCTCCGCGGTAGAGTCCTACAATGAGCAGTTCTTC. Amino acids: CATSAVESYNEQFF.